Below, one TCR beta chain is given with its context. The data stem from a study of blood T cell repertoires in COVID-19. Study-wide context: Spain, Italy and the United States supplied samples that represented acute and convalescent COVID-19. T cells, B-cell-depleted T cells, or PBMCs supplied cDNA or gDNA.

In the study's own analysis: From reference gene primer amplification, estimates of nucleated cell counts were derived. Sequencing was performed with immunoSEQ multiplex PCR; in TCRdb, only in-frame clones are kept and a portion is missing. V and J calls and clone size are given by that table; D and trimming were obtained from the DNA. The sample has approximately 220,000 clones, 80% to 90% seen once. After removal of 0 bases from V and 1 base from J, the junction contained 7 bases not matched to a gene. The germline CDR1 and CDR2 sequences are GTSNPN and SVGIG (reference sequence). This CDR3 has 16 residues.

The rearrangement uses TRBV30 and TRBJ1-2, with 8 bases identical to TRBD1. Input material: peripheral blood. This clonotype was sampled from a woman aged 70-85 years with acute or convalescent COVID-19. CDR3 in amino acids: CAWSVPMGQVNYGYTF. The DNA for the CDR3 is TGTGCCTGGAGTGTACCCATGGGACAGGTTAACTATGGCTACACCTTC.